This T cell receptor (beta chain) was recovered during a study of T cell repertoires in cytomegalovirus infection. Study-wide background: Recently described HLA-C-restricted plus well-studied HLA-B-restricted CMV epitopes were used. From public TCR beta signatures came an indication of both CMV infection and matching HLA type. Whole-study findings and limits: Ex vivo, HLA-C-restricted CMV-specific TCR beta clonotypes prevailed over the rest of the response.

MiXCR was run by TCRdb on the reads, yielding one entry per CDR3 protein. The repertoire holds about a million distinct CDR3 sequences, around 30% seen once, with around an eighth in the top ten. This CDR3 spans 14 amino acids. Trimming removed 8 bases at V and 4 bases at J, with 17 bases between. As for this clonotype: Its antigen is currently unknown.

The chain couples TRBV12-3 or TRBV12-4 to TRBJ1-1; D unresolved. The sequence came from a human donor in good health (CMV status not recorded). Some clones in this sample may be carry-over from other donors' samples. The sequenced sample was cultured CD8+ T cells from PBMCs, obtained from culture after CMV antigen stimulation. The DNA for the CDR3 is TGTGCCAGCGAGCCGACCACGGGTGGCACTGAAGCTTTCTTT. This sequence encodes CASEPTTGGTEAFF.